This TCR beta chain was identified during a study of T cell responses to AZD1222 COVID-19 vaccine. Study-wide results and caveats: The study found vaccine-associated CD4 TCRs spanning spike, dominant at 160-218 and 743-854.

The CDR3 consists of 17 residues. CDR1 and CDR2 (germline): MNHEY, SMNVEV (reference sequence). The V end lost 4 bases, the J end lost 1 base, and 17 bases lay between the germline ends. On this clone itself: Its specificity is unknown.

This table comes from immunoSEQ multiplex PCR, and its TCRdb copy is limited to in-frame clones, with some not included. The sample carries 180,000 or so clones, less than 95% recorded once. The receptor was derived from an adult in good health. This chain connects TRBV27 to TRBJ1-5; D perhaps matches TRBD1 (5 bases). The source material was peripheral blood, sampled on day 0 of AZD1222 vaccination. CDR3 region: CASSSLRGRLSNQPQHF. The CDR3 DNA is TGTGCCAGCAGTTCCCTTCGGGGGAGATTAAGCAATCAGCCCCAGCATTTT.